Following are 27 T cell receptor beta chains from one sample sequenced in a study of response to subunit inactivated influenza vaccine (dated by TCRdb to the late 2010s). Library generation was performed with RT-PCR. TCRdb names Illumina HiSeq 2500 as the instrument used. Using fastp trimming at Q25 and MiXCR clonotype assembly, TCRdb reanalyzed the public sequencing data and kept in-frame beta chains. Each CDR3 protein gets just one entry, which takes the most common genes and DNA from the rows behind it. For this sample the table gives roughly 500,000 distinct CDR3 sequences, of which under 30% were detected only once. The ten largest clonotypes hold about 3% of the sample. This sample was also put to use in a study of T cells expressing NK-cell markers. Reported in the second study: The TCR beta cDNA libraries were made using 5'RACE template switching, a step that added both a universal primer site and unique molecular identifiers.

The sequences come from CD4+ T cells sorted from PBMCs, collected 12 days after vaccination. These receptor sequences come from a man aged 45-65 years who received an inactivated influenza vaccine. Donor details come from another sample of the same person, matched by shared clones.

This clonotype turned up a few times. The chain has TRBV20-1 and TRBJ1-5, with D possibly matching TRBD1 (5 bases). CDR1 DFQATT and CDR2 SNEGSKA come from the germline V gene (reference sequence). CDR3 size: 15 residues. V was trimmed by 7 bases and J by 6 bases, leaving 22 bases between them. CDR3 DNA: TGCAGTGGGACACGGGGCCTCACAGGACCTCAGCCCCAGCATTTT. Translating it yields CSGTRGLTGPQPQHF.

V gene TRBV10-2 combines with J gene TRBJ1-2; possible D gene TRBD1, 6 bases. This CDR3 contains 14 residues. The germline gives CDR1 WSHSY, CDR2 SAAADI. V was cut by 2 bases and J by 2 bases, with 9 bases left in between. The DNA for the CDR3 is TGCGCCAGCAGTGAGATCACAGGGAACTATGGCTACACCTTC. Translating gives CASSEITGNYGYTF.

This clonotype was seen more than once but under ten times. The rearrangement links TRBV6-4 to TRBJ2-7, with 9 bases aligning to TRBD1. This CDR3 has 17 residues. With V trimmed by 5 bases and J by 1 base, 12 bases remained unmatched. Germline CDR1 reads MRHNA; CDR2 reads SNTAGT. CDR3 DNA: TGTGCCAGCAGTCGACTCGGGACAGGGAGTATGTCCTACGAGCAGTACTTC. This translates into CASSRLGTGSMSYEQYF.

This clonotype was seen ten or more times. This chain uses TRBV5-1 with TRBJ1-1; a possible D gene is TRBD1 (5 bases). The CDR3 contains 15 residues. Germline values: CDR1 SGHRS, CDR2 YFSETQ. The V end was cut by 4 bases, the J end by 4 bases, with 17 bases between. CDR3 in amino acids: CASSATGGVATEAFF. CDR3 coding DNA: TGCGCCAGCAGCGCCACCGGAGGGGTGGCCACTGAAGCTTTCTTT.

The rearrangement uses TRBV20-1 and TRBJ2-2; 11 positions match TRBD2. The germline V gene encodes CDR1 DFQATT and CDR2 SNEGSKA (reference sequence). This CDR3 has 16 residues. Trimming at V came to 0 bases and at J to 5 bases, leaving 5 bases not matched to a gene. CDR3 sequence: CSARDPSGRNTGELFF. As DNA, the CDR3 is TGCAGTGCTAGAGATCCTAGCGGGAGGAATACCGGGGAGCTGTTTTTT.

The V gene is TRBV5-5, the J gene TRBJ2-5; no clear D. V was clipped by 5 bases and J by 5 bases, with 7 bases between them. This CDR3 is 11 amino acids long. The germline gives CDR1 SGHKS, CDR2 YYEKEE (reference sequence). The CDR3 loop reads CASRTAETQYF. CDR3 sequence (DNA): TGTGCCAGCAGAACGGCGGAGACCCAGTACTTC.

The sample holds a few counts of this clonotype. The chain carries TRBV7-8 and TRBJ2-7, with a tentative D call TRBD2 (5 bases). This CDR3 is built from 13 residues. Germline values: CDR1 SGHVS, CDR2 FQNEAQ. The germline V and J ends were trimmed by 7 bases and 0 bases, with 10 bases remaining between them. Here the CDR3 DNA reads TGTGCCAGCACCGACTACCCCTCCTACGAGCAGTACTTC. It specifies CASTDYPSYEQYF.

The chain recombines TRBV3-1 with TRBJ2-7; D possibly corresponds to TRBD1 (6 bases). Trimming cost V 3 bases and J 1 base, with 7 bases left between them. CDR3 length equals 13 residues. Germline CDR1 is LGHDT and CDR2 is YNNKEL (reference sequence). The CDR3 sequence is CASSHGQSYEQYF. DNA for the CDR3: TGTGCCAGCAGCCATGGACAGTCCTACGAGCAGTACTTC.

This clonotype was counted only a few times. V usage is TRBV20-1 and J usage is TRBJ2-5, with 11 bases that match TRBD2. The V gene end was trimmed by 4 bases and the J gene end by 2 bases; junction bases not matched to a gene: 6. The CDR3 spans 15 residues. Germline loops: CDR1 DFQATT, CDR2 SNEGSKA (reference sequence). The CDR3 sequence is CSAMGLADLQETQYF. The CDR3 nucleotides read TGCAGTGCTATGGGACTAGCGGACTTGCAAGAGACCCAGTACTTC.

The chain carries TRBV6-5 and TRBJ1-2; TRBD1 might be the D (6 bases). V dropped 5 bases and J dropped 3 bases, with 16 bases sitting between them. Per the germline V gene, CDR1 is MNHEY and CDR2 is SVGAGI. There are 15 residues in the CDR3. In DNA, the CDR3 is TGTGCCAGCAGTCACACTCGGGGGGGCGACTATGGCTACACCTTC. It translates to CASSHTRGGDYGYTF.

The V call is TRBV7-2, the J call TRBJ2-1, with D perhaps matching TRBD1 (5 bases). V lost 5 bases and J lost 3, with 14 bases in between. The V gene's germline CDR1 is SGHTA and CDR2 FQGNSA. The CDR3 spans 15 residues. CDR3 sequence reads: CASSPAPDNYNEQFF. The DNA for the CDR3 is TGTGCCAGCAGCCCAGCCCCGGACAACTACAATGAGCAGTTCTTC.

The rearrangement uses TRBV28 and TRBJ2-3, with D uncertain. Germline CDR1 and CDR2: MDHEN and SYDVKM. The V end was cut by 7 bases, the J end by 1 base, with 9 bases between. The CDR3 contains 13 residues. The CDR3: CASKQQGTDTQYF. The CDR3 region has the DNA TGTGCCAGCAAACAGCAAGGCACAGATACGCAGTATTTT. The full variable domain, in which reference TRBV28 and TRBJ2-3 provide the parts outside the CDR3, is DVKVTQSSRYLVKRTGEKVFLECVQDMDHENMFWYRQDPGLGLRLIYFSYDVKMKEKGDIPEGYSVSREKKERFSLILESASTNQTSMYLCASKQQGTDTQYFGPGTRLTVL.

This sequence joins TRBV2 and TRBJ2-2; D is undetermined. Germline CDR1 is SNHLY and CDR2 is FYNNEI. CDR3 size: 14 residues. V was pared by 1 base and J by 9 bases, with 12 bases between. For the CDR3, the DNA is TGTGCCAGCAGTGAAGACACCCCTAGGTGGGAGCTGTTTTTT. As protein: CASSEDTPRWELFF.

The genes are TRBV5-5 and TRBJ2-4, with 8 bases lining up with TRBD1. Germline V gene lookup returns CDR1 SGHKS and CDR2 YYEKEE (reference sequence). V lost 4 bases, J lost 8 bases, and 11 bases stayed unmatched. There are 15 residues in the CDR3. In nucleotides, the CDR3 is TGTGCCAGCAGCACTCAGGGGGCGGGTTTGGACATTCAGTACTTC. It specifies CASSTQGAGLDIQYF.

This clonotype was found many times. The chain combines TRBV5-1 with TRBJ2-1; D is ambiguous. The V gene's germline CDR1 is SGHRS and CDR2 YFSETQ. The V end was cut by 0 bases, the J end by 6 bases, with 16 bases between. The CDR3 spans 16 residues. The CDR3 reads CASSLGGVFSGNEQFF. The CDR3 nucleotides read TGCGCCAGCAGCTTGGGAGGTGTATTTTCGGGCAATGAGCAGTTCTTC.

The chain recombines TRBV2 with TRBJ2-5; 14 bases are a match to TRBD2. The junction had 3 bases not matched to a gene; V was cut back by 4 bases and J by 5 bases. The CDR3 spans 15 residues. Germline values: CDR1 SNHLY, CDR2 FYNNEI. CDR3 sequence (DNA): TGTGCCAGCAGTGGGACTAGCGGGAGGACGGAGACCCAGTACTTC. Its protein is CASSGTSGRTETQYF.

The chain carries TRBV7-9 and TRBJ1-1; no reliable D call. V gave up 5 bases and J gave up 3 bases, with 10 bases separating them. Germline CDR1 SEHNR, CDR2 FQNEAQ (reference sequence). This CDR3 region has 13 residues. The CDR3 region is CASSTDSYTEAFF. DNA of the CDR3: TGTGCCAGCAGCACGGACTCCTACACTGAAGCTTTCTTT.

This clonotype was seen a few times. The chain has TRBV18 and TRBJ2-1, with TRBD2 matching 8 bases. CDR1 is KGHSH and CDR2 is LQKENI in the germline V gene. V shed 3 bases and J 1 base; nucleotides not matched to a gene: 8. This CDR3 is built from 17 residues. The CDR3 region is CASSPSGGRSSYNEQFF. Here the CDR3 DNA reads TGTGCCAGCTCACCCTCTGGCGGGAGGTCTTCCTACAATGAGCAGTTCTTC. Supplemented by reference TRBV18 and TRBJ2-1, the full variable domain reads NAGVMQNPRHLVRRRGQEARLRCSPMKGHSHVYWYRQLPEEGLKFMVYLQKENIIDESGMPKERFSAEFPKEGPSILRIQQVVRGDSAAYFCASSPSGGRSSYNEQFFGPGTRLTVL.

The chain joins TRBV6-1 to TRBJ2-2, with 10 bases lining up with TRBD2. The germline V gene has CDR1 MNHNS and CDR2 SASEGT. The CDR3 consists of 14 residues. V dropped 5 bases and J dropped 6; count of bases not matched to a gene: 3. DNA of the CDR3: TGTGCCAGCAGTCAGCGGGAGGGTCCCGGGGAGCTGTTTTTT. Amino acids: CASSQREGPGELFF.

In nucleotides, the CDR3 is TGCAGTGCTAGAGACCGCAACGGTCAGCCCCAGCATTTT. Translating it yields CSARDRNGQPQHF. The rearrangement links TRBV20-1 to TRBJ1-5; unclear D gene. The CDR3 runs to 13 residues. The germline V gene encodes CDR1 DFQATT and CDR2 SNEGSKA (reference sequence). The V gene lost 0 bases and the J gene lost 6 bases, with 9 bases spanning the gap.

As for this clonotype: It may be a read error: a sequence one base away is much more abundant. The chain carries TRBV3-1 and TRBJ2-2, with D possibly matching TRBD2 (6 bases). Germline CDR1 and CDR2: LGHDT and YNNKEL (reference sequence). This CDR3 is built from 14 residues. Here the CDR3 reads CASSQVAGTGELYF. CDR3 coding DNA: TGTGCCAGCAGCCAAGTTGCGGGGACCGGGGAGCTGTATTTT.

The rearrangement uses TRBV10-3 and TRBJ2-2; D may match TRBD1 or TRBD2 (5 bases each). CDR1 is ENHRY, CDR2 SYGVKD, per germline. V was trimmed by 10 bases and J by 0 bases, leaving 9 bases between them. This CDR3 contains 13 residues. The CDR3 DNA reads as TGTGCCACGGGGCTTTCGAACACCGGGGAGCTGTTTTTT. Its translation is CATGLSNTGELFF.

This clonotype was observed a handful of times. The chain has TRBV10-3 and TRBJ2-7, with 9 bases matching TRBD2. In germline, CDR1 is ENHRY, CDR2 SYGVKD. This CDR3 contains 13 residues. Trimming took 9 bases from V and 4 from J; bases not matched to a gene: 7. CDR3 residues: CAIRRLAGYEQYF. As DNA, the CDR3 is TGTGCCATTCGACGCCTAGCGGGGTACGAGCAGTACTTC.

The sample holds a few counts of this clonotype. The gene calls are TRBV20-1 and TRBJ2-7, with D perhaps assigned TRBD1 or TRBD2 (6 bases each). CDR3 size: 13 residues. Germline V gene lookup returns CDR1 DFQATT and CDR2 SNEGSKA (reference sequence). V lost 6 bases and J 1 base, leaving 13 bases between the germline ends. CDR3 sequence reads: CSAGAGSSYEQYF. The DNA for the CDR3 is TGCAGTGCGGGGGCGGGGAGTTCCTACGAGCAGTACTTC.

This clonotype came up many times. The genes are TRBV12-3 or TRBV12-4 and TRBJ2-7; a possible D gene is TRBD2 (6 bases). The V end was cut by 5 bases, the J end by 7 bases, with 9 bases between. The CDR3 sequence is 11 residues long. The CDR3 protein is CASSVAGEQYF. For the CDR3, the DNA is TGTGCCAGCAGTGTGGCGGGGGAGCAGTACTTC.

In this sample, this clonotype turned up many times. This chain connects TRBV12-3 or TRBV12-4 to TRBJ2-1; TRBD2 aligns across 14 bases. The V and J ends lost 6 bases and 3 bases, in that order; junction bases with no gene match: 16. The CDR3 sequence is 20 residues long. CDR3 DNA: TGTGCCAGCAGCCACCCAGGGACTAGCGGGAGTTGGCTCCTCTACAATGAGCAGTTCTTC. Translating it yields CASSHPGTSGSWLLYNEQFF.

At least ten counts were recorded for this clonotype. V gene TRBV20-1 combines with J gene TRBJ2-5; the match to TRBD2 covers 8 bases. CDR3 length: 15 residues. Germline values: CDR1 DFQATT, CDR2 SNEGSKA (reference sequence). The J segment lost 4 bases and the V segment lost 0 bases, leaving 7 bases of the junction unmatched. CDR3 in amino acids: CSARDLGGGTETQYF. The DNA of the CDR3 is TGCAGTGCTAGAGATCTCGGGGGGGGGACAGAGACCCAGTACTTC.